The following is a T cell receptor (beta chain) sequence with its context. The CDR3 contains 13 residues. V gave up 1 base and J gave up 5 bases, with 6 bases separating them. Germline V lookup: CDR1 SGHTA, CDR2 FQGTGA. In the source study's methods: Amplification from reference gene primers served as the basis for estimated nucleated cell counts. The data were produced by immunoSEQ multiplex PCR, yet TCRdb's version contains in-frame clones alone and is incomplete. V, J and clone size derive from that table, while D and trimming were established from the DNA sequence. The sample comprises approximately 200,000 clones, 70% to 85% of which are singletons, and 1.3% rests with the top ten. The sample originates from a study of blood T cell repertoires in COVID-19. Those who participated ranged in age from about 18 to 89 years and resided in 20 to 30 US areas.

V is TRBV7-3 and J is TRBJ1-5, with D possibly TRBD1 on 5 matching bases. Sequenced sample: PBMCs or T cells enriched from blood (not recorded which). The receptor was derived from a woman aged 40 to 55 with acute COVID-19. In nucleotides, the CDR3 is TGTGCCAGCAGCTTAATAGGGGATCAGCCCCAGCATTTT. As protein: CASSLIGDQPQHF.